The 22 T cell receptor beta chains below were found in one sample sequenced in a study of T cells expressing NK-cell markers. Using the 5' RACE reads, TCRdb records one entry per CDR3 protein without DNA. The sample totals about 260,000 distinct CDR3 sequences; its top ten clones hold 0.39%. The sequenced sample consisted of blood T cells: a sorted CD56 or NKG2C T cell subset, CD4+ or CD8+ T cells, or bulk PBMC T cells (not recorded which). These TCRs come from a young man in good health.

The chain has TRBV10-3 and TRBJ2-1. The germline V gene has CDR1 ENHRY and CDR2 SYGVKD. The CDR3 is 13 amino acids. The CDR3 protein is CAISERLSDEQFF.

V is TRBV6-5 and J is TRBJ2-5. This CDR3 is built from 15 residues. CDR1 and CDR2 (germline): MNHEY, SVGAGI. The CDR3 here is CASSYSLQFQETQYF.

This sequence joins TRBV7-2 and TRBJ2-5; TCRdb lists TRBD1, though no DNA is available to test this call. The CDR3 spans 15 residues. Germline-derived CDR1 and CDR2 are SGHTA and FQGNSA. CDR3 in amino acids: CASSLDRQPQETQYF.

The CDR3 spells CASGPFTDWFNEQFF. The chain recombines TRBV6-1 with TRBJ2-1; TCRdb's D gene call, TRBD2, goes unchecked for lack of DNA. The germline CDR1 and CDR2 sequences are MNHNS and SASEGT. There are 15 residues in the CDR3.

The CDR3 is CASSDALTSGKGFYEQFF. This chain joins TRBV6-1 and TRBJ2-1; there is no DNA to check the TCRdb D call of TRBD2. The CDR3 extends over 18 amino acids. The V gene's germline CDR1 is MNHNS and CDR2 SASEGT.

The chain carries TRBV7-9 and TRBJ2-1; the D gene TCRdb calls, TRBD2, cannot be checked with no DNA. Germline CDR1 and CDR2: SEHNR and FQNEAQ (reference sequence). This CDR3 spans 12 amino acids. CDR3 sequence: CASSHNSGRIFF.

Here the CDR3 reads CASSLGWENIQYF. The chain carries TRBV18 and TRBJ2-4. CDR1 is KGHSH, CDR2 LQKENI, per germline. The CDR3 extends over 13 amino acids. Complete variable domain (other parts from reference TRBV18 and TRBJ2-4): NAGVMQNPRHLVRRRGQEARLRCSPMKGHSHVYWYRQLPEEGLKFMVYLQKENIIDESGMPKERFSAEFPKEGPSILRIQQVVRGDSAAYFCASSLGWENIQYFGAGTRLSVL.

The V call is TRBV24-1, the J call TRBJ2-1; TCRdb proposes TRBD1, but this gene call is untestable without DNA. The CDR3 runs to 18 residues. Germline loops: CDR1 KGHDR, CDR2 SFDVKD. Here the CDR3 reads CATSDTRGLGRTYNEQFF.

The chain combines TRBV29-1 with TRBJ2-3; as DNA is missing, the TRBD2 call by TCRdb cannot be tested. Germline CDR1 SQVTM, CDR2 ANQGSEA. This CDR3 contains 15 residues. CDR3 region: CSVASRVLIADTQYF.

The rearrangement joins TRBV12-3 or TRBV12-4 to TRBJ2-7; TCRdb outputs TRBD2, but without DNA this stays unchecked. This CDR3 spans 16 amino acids. CDR3 sequence: CASSIQTSGGLYEQYF.

The rearrangement uses TRBV27 and TRBJ1-1; TCRdb outputs TRBD1, but without DNA this stays unchecked. There are 13 residues in the CDR3. The germline gives CDR1 MNHEY, CDR2 SMNVEV (reference sequence). This CDR3 is CAIRGWGNTEAFF.

The chain recombines TRBV11-1 with TRBJ2-7; TCRdb indicates TRBD1, and absent DNA this call remains unverified. This CDR3 contains 15 residues. The germline V gene has CDR1 SGHAT and CDR2 FQDESV (reference sequence). This chain's CDR3 is CASSYPAAGFYEQYF.

The chain is built from TRBV7-2 and TRBJ1-1; TCRdb designates TRBD1, a call that cannot be tested without DNA. This CDR3 contains 16 residues. Looked up from germline, CDR1 is SGHTA and CDR2 is FQGNSA. The CDR3 spells CASSLGSGRTNTEAFF.

The gene calls are TRBV7-2 and TRBJ2-7; absent DNA, TCRdb's TRBD1 call cannot be checked. The CDR3 extends over 14 amino acids. Germline values: CDR1 SGHTA, CDR2 FQGNSA. The CDR3 reads CASSSSRGQAEQYF.

The rearrangement joins TRBV28 to TRBJ1-4. This CDR3 region has 12 residues. Germline lookup yields CDR1 MDHEN and CDR2 SYDVKM. This chain's CDR3 is CASSLEVGKLFF.

The V and J genes are TRBV29-1 and TRBJ1-1. Germline loops: CDR1 SQVTM, CDR2 ANQGSEA. This CDR3 comprises 12 residues. The CDR3 sequence is CSVRDGSTEAFF.

This chain uses TRBV4-3 with TRBJ2-5; the TCRdb D gene call, TRBD1, has no DNA to confirm it. Looked up from germline, CDR1 is LGHNA and CDR2 is YSLEER. There are 13 residues in the CDR3. The CDR3 sequence: CASSQDLQGTQYF.

The CDR3 region is CASSQDLGGDYNEQFF. The chain is built from TRBV4-2 and TRBJ2-1; TCRdb proposes TRBD1, but this gene call is untestable without DNA. This CDR3 contains 16 residues. CDR1 LGHNA and CDR2 YNFKEQ come from the germline V gene.

The chain combines TRBV20-1 with TRBJ2-5; TCRdb's D gene call, TRBD2, goes unchecked for lack of DNA. This CDR3 comprises 16 residues. The germline V gene encodes CDR1 DFQATT and CDR2 SNEGSKA (reference sequence). CDR3: CSARRGRAGGEETQYF.

This CDR3 is CASSLGTGPQETQYF. The genes are TRBV12-3 or TRBV12-4 and TRBJ2-5; TCRdb reports TRBD1, a call that lacks DNA to check it against. The CDR3 covers 15 residues.

This chain links TRBV7-2 with TRBJ1-2; TCRdb reports TRBD1, a call that lacks DNA to check it against. The CDR3 covers 15 residues. CDR1 and CDR2 (germline): SGHTA, FQGNSA. CDR3 region: CASSPKGQGAGGYTF.

This chain uses TRBV5-1 with TRBJ1-1. The CDR3 consists of 14 residues. Germline CDR1 SGHRS, CDR2 YFSETQ. Here the CDR3 reads CASSLEGRNTEAFF.